This TCR beta chain was observed in a study of blood T cell repertoires in COVID-19. Study-level information: The United States, Italy and Spain were the sources of the acute and convalescent COVID-19 samples. T cells, B-cell-depleted T cells, or PBMCs supplied cDNA or gDNA.

Authors' methods: The assay estimated nucleated cells by amplifying reference gene primers. The table came from immunoSEQ multiplex PCR; TCRdb's copy has only in-frame clones and leaves some out. V, J and clone size are taken as reported in that table, and D and trimming were inferred from the DNA itself. The table records over 120,000 clones, 85% to 90% of them present only once. This CDR3 comprises 14 residues. Per germline, CDR1 SGHTA and CDR2 FQGNSA. The junction had 8 bases not matched to a gene; V was cut back by 5 bases and J by 5 bases. Sequenced sample: peripheral blood. This sequence joins TRBV7-2 and TRBJ2-5; the match to TRBD2 covers 7 bases. The sequence derives from a man over 45 who had recovered from COVID-19. The CDR3 region is CASSRGPSGETQYF. CDR3 in DNA: TGTGCCAGCAGCCGGGGCCCTAGCGGCGAGACCCAGTACTTC.